The 24 T cell receptor beta chains presented below share a single source sample, sequenced in a study of regulatory T cells in long-lasting Graves disease. Combining iRepertoire HTBI primers with Arm-PCR of CDR3 regions, the authors built TCR beta libraries. TCRdb re-called the multiplex PCR reads with MiXCR, one entry per CDR3 protein. This table holds 520,000 or so distinct CDR3 sequences, around 12% found once. The time point: newly diagnosed GD, antithyroid drugs for less than 3 months. Isolated PBMC RNA provided the starting material for the TCR library. These sequences were also reported in another study, on T cells in Graves' hyperthyroidism and ophthalmopathy.

Specimen: peripheral blood mononuclear cells (PBMCs), collected at new diagnosis, from a patient treated with antithyroid drugs. These receptors were obtained from a woman aged 25 to 39 with Graves disease.

This rearrangement joins TRBV4-1 to TRBJ2-7, with TRBD1 identical over 10 bases. Per the germline V gene, CDR1 is MGHRA and CDR2 is YSYEKL. The V gene end was trimmed by 1 base and the J gene end by 4 bases; junction bases not matched to a gene: 7. The CDR3 spans 16 residues. The CDR3 is CASSQVARDRGYEQYF. The CDR3 region has the DNA TGCGCCAGCAGCCAAGTGGCCCGGGACAGGGGTTACGAGCAGTACTTC.

The gene calls are TRBV12-3 or TRBV12-4 and TRBJ1-1; TRBD1 matches at 7 bases. The CDR3 consists of 13 residues. Unmatched junction bases numbered 8, after V lost 6 bases and J lost 7 bases. CDR3 loop: CASRWQGEGEAFF. The CDR3, as DNA: TGTGCCAGCAGGTGGCAGGGGGAAGGTGAAGCTTTCTTT.

This clonotype has just one count. The chain recombines TRBV6-5 with TRBJ2-7, with 10 positions matching TRBD1. The CDR3 runs 15 residues. Per the germline V gene, CDR1 is MNHEY and CDR2 is SVGAGI. V gave up 4 bases and J gave up 5 bases; unmatched junction bases: 8. The CDR3 reads CASSLGRQGADEQYF. The CDR3, as DNA: TGTGCCAGCAGTTTGGGTCGACAGGGGGCCGACGAGCAGTACTTC.

The table lists this clonotype with many counts. This CDR3 is CASSEPQRTYQSDWGYTF. The CDR3 nucleotides are TGTGCCAGCAGTGAGCCCCAGCGCACCTACCAGTCGGATTGGGGCTACACCTTC. This chain uses TRBV6-1 with TRBJ1-2; D remains ambiguous. Germline loops: CDR1 MNHNS, CDR2 SASEGT. Between the trimmed V and J ends, which lost 3 bases and 8 bases, there was a span of 28 bases. The CDR3 is 18 residues long.

In its sample, this clonotype was seen a few times. The genes are TRBV19 and TRBJ1-5; TRBD1 might be the D (5 bases). Germline assignment: CDR1 LNHDA and CDR2 SQIVND (reference sequence). V shed 7 bases and J shed 0 bases, with 19 bases lying between them. The CDR3 is 17 residues long. CDR3: CASKTRQGNYSNQPQHF. CDR3 nucleotide sequence: TGTGCCAGTAAGACTCGGCAGGGAAACTATAGCAATCAGCCCCAGCATTTT.

This rearrangement joins TRBV16 to TRBJ2-1, with D possibly being TRBD2 (5 bases). The V gene lost 6 bases and the J gene lost 13 bases, with 22 bases spanning the gap. The germline gives CDR1 KGHSY, CDR2 FQNENV. This CDR3 region has 14 residues. The CDR3 sequence is CASSRSGVYYPQFF. In DNA, the CDR3 is TGTGCCAGCAGTCGAAGCGGTGTGTACTACCCACAGTTCTTC.

This clonotype was detected ten times or more. The chain joins TRBV10-3 to TRBJ2-5; a weak D match, TRBD2 (5 bases). V lost 4 bases and J lost 2, with 8 bases in between. The CDR3 runs to 13 residues. Germline V CDR1 and CDR2: ENHRY, SYGVKD. Here the CDR3 reads CAISGPGQETQYF. The CDR3 DNA sequence: TGTGCCATCAGTGGACCGGGGCAAGAGACCCAGTACTTC.

This clonotype was seen repeatedly, ten times or more. The CDR3 bases are TGTGCCAGCAAAGGACAGGGCCTTGGAAAACTGTTTTTT. Translating it yields CASKGQGLGKLFF. The rearrangement links TRBV2 to TRBJ1-4; 8 bases line up with TRBD1. This CDR3 region has 13 residues. Trimming removed 7 bases from V and 10 bases from J; junction bases left unmatched: 8. Looked up from germline, CDR1 is SNHLY and CDR2 is FYNNEI.

The chain joins TRBV6-1 to TRBJ2-2; 7 positions match TRBD1. Germline assignment: CDR1 MNHNS and CDR2 SASEGT. V lost 6 bases and J lost 3; bases outside the gene matches: 10. This CDR3 comprises 16 residues. CDR3 sequence reads: CASRALTGSYTGELFF. The CDR3 DNA reads TGTGCCAGCAGAGCCCTGACAGGGAGTTACACCGGGGAGCTGTTTTTT.

Many counts were recorded for this clonotype. The chain joins TRBV28 to TRBJ2-7, with TRBD1 matching over 10 bases. V was clipped by 7 bases and J by 6 bases; unmatched bases: 9. The germline gives CDR1 MDHEN, CDR2 SYDVKM. This CDR3 has 14 residues. The DNA for the CDR3 is TGTGCCAGCACCCCGGGGGACAGGGGTGGCGAGCAGTACTTC. Translated: CASTPGDRGGEQYF.

The sample holds many counts of this clonotype. This rearrangement joins TRBV10-3 to TRBJ1-1; perhaps TRBD1 as D (5 bases). Deletions cut 8 bases from V and 5 bases from J, with 18 bases between. Looked up from germline, CDR1 is ENHRY and CDR2 is SYGVKD. The CDR3 covers 14 residues. CDR3 bases: TGTGCCATCCGTCCGGGACCGGAGGGTACTGAAGCTTTCTTT. Translation gives CAIRPGPEGTEAFF.

This clonotype was seen a handful of times. The chain links TRBV19 to TRBJ1-5, with D unclear. V was pared by 2 bases and J by 6 bases, with 5 bases between. Germline values: CDR1 LNHDA, CDR2 SQIVND (reference sequence). The CDR3 consists of 12 residues. The CDR3 is CASSILSQPQHF. CDR3 DNA sequence: TGTGCCAGTAGTATACTAAGTCAGCCCCAGCATTTT.

This rearrangement joins TRBV7-9 to TRBJ2-7, with 9 nucleotides matching TRBD1. CDR3 length: 15 amino acids. V shed 2 bases and J 3 bases; nucleotides not matched to a gene: 5. Germline loops: CDR1 SEHNR, CDR2 FQNEAQ (reference sequence). The chain's CDR3 is CASSLRGQGLYEQYF. The CDR3 DNA is TGTGCCAGCAGCTTAAGAGGACAGGGGCTCTACGAGCAGTACTTC.

This clonotype was observed at least ten times. V usage is TRBV20-1 and J usage is TRBJ2-1, with D unresolved. The CDR3 runs 13 residues. Trimming left V 0 bases short and J 10 bases short, with 13 bases between. CDR1 and CDR2 (germline): DFQATT, SNEGSKA (reference sequence). CDR3 bases: TGCAGTGCTAGAGATATAGGTGTCAGGGAGCAGTTCTTC. This translates into CSARDIGVREQFF.

On this clonotype: A read error may be the cause here, since a much bigger clone is one base away. This chain uses TRBV13 with TRBJ2-1; TRBD2 matches at 8 bases. Germline V gene lookup returns CDR1 PRHDT and CDR2 FYEKMQ (reference sequence). This CDR3 is built from 16 residues. For the CDR3, the DNA is TGTGCCAGCAGCCCGGGGGGGGTTAGCTCCTACAATGGGCAGTTCTTC. This codes for CASSPGGVSSYNGQFF.

This clonotype was picked up many times. The genes are TRBV2 and TRBJ1-2, with unresolved D. This CDR3 region has 14 residues. Per the germline V gene, CDR1 is SNHLY and CDR2 is FYNNEI. Trimming shortened V by 6 bases and J by 1 base, and 12 bases separated the two germline ends. CDR3 bases: TGTGCCAGCAGCTTTGGACGGGATAACTATGGCTACACCTTC. It encodes CASSFGRDNYGYTF.

This clonotype showed up many times. The chain couples TRBV10-2 to TRBJ2-7; D could derive from TRBD1 or TRBD2 (5 bases each). V dropped 7 bases and J dropped 2 bases, with 9 bases sitting between them. Germline assignment: CDR1 WSHSY and CDR2 SAAADI. The CDR3 is made up of 12 amino acids. The CDR3 DNA follows: TGCGCCAGCAAAGGGACCGCCTACGAGCAGTACTTC. Its protein product is CASKGTAYEQYF.

This clonotype showed up many times. This chain joins TRBV28 and TRBJ2-2; TRBD2 agrees at 11 bases. The junction had 6 bases not matched to a gene; V was cut back by 6 bases and J by 6 bases. Germline assignment: CDR1 MDHEN and CDR2 SYDVKM. CDR3 length equals 15 residues. The CDR3 nucleotides read TGTGCCAGCAGCCTGGGGACTAGCGGTGCCGGGGAGCTGTTTTTT. It yields the protein CASSLGTSGAGELFF.

This clonotype was observed many times. The chain couples TRBV4-3 to TRBJ1-2, with D unclear. The CDR3 length is 15 residues. Germline CDR1 is LGHNA and CDR2 is YSLEER. Trimming cost V 4 bases and J 0 bases, with 12 bases left between them. CDR3 loop: CASSPWAQSNYGYTF. CDR3 sequence (DNA): TGCGCCAGCAGCCCCTGGGCACAGTCTAACTATGGCTACACCTTC.

This clonotype was seen a handful of times. The chain combines TRBV7-3 with TRBJ1-5; 8 bases match TRBD1. J gave up 0 bases and V 3 bases, and 10 bases lay outside the gene matches. Germline CDR1 and CDR2: SGHTA and FQGTGA. The CDR3 totals 18 residues. The CDR3 region has the DNA TGTGCCAGCAGCTTTTCCAGGGGGCGATTCTATAGCAATCAGCCCCAGCATTTT. Translation gives CASSFSRGRFYSNQPQHF.

Many counts were recorded for this clonotype. The chain has TRBV19 and TRBJ2-7; TRBD2 aligns across 11 bases. The CDR3 covers 13 residues. Losses at the gene ends were 10 bases for V and 3 bases for J; bases not matched to a gene: 5. CDR1 and CDR2 (germline): LNHDA, SQIVND (reference sequence). The CDR3 coding sequence is TGTGCCACCAATAGCGGGAGGGACTACGAGCAGTACTTC. Amino acids: CATNSGRDYEQYF.

This clonotype came up many times. This rearrangement joins TRBV20-1 to TRBJ2-7; no definite D call. The ends were cut back, 5 bases at V and 3 bases at J, with 2 bases in the middle. CDR3 length: 9 amino acids. Germline CDR1 is DFQATT and CDR2 is SNEGSKA (reference sequence). Here the CDR3 DNA reads TGCAGTGCTGGCTACGAGCAGTACTTC. Protein product: CSAGYEQYF.

In this sample, this clonotype turned up many times. The chain is built from TRBV11-3 and TRBJ1-1; 9 bases align to TRBD1. This CDR3 spans 17 amino acids. Trimming cost V 5 bases and J 1 base; bases outside gene matches: 11. The germline CDR1 and CDR2 sequences are SGHNT and YENEEA. As DNA, the CDR3 is TGTGCCAGCAGCCCTCAATGGGGACAGGGTTCGAACACTGAAGCTTTCTTT. This gives the protein CASSPQWGQGSNTEAFF.

The table lists this clonotype with many counts. V and J are TRBV20-1 and TRBJ2-7; 10 nucleotides align to TRBD1. With 5 bases clipped from V and 3 bases from J, the junction kept 4 bases outside the gene matches. The CDR3 has 13 residues. CDR1 and CDR2 from the germline V gene are DFQATT and SNEGSKA (reference sequence). CDR3 DNA: TGCAGTGCTGTTCGGGACAGGGGCTACGAGCAGTACTTC. This encodes CSAVRDRGYEQYF.